This T cell receptor beta chain comes out of a study of cytomegalovirus exposure and HLA in healthy donors. This CDR3 comprises 14 residues. With 8 bases clipped from V and 4 bases from J, the junction kept 7 bases outside the gene matches. Per germline, CDR1 MNHEY and CDR2 SVGAGI. The PCR employed 60 Vbeta primers together with 13 Jbeta primers. As processed by the authors: An analysis that came later counted tens of millions of unique TCR beta chains, around 12 million shared. Repertoires were generated with immunoSEQ multiplex PCR, while TCRdb's copy carries only in-frame clones and drops some. V and J calls plus clone size are reproduced from that table; the DNA served to infer D and trimming. The sample holds under 200,000 clones, roughly 87% seen once.

The chain is built from TRBV6-5 and TRBJ1-2, with 10 bases that match TRBD1. The sequence came from a woman between 50 and 59 years old in good health and CMV-seronegative. Specimen: PBMCs. The CDR3 coding sequence is TGTGCCAGCCGAGGGGGACAGGGGCCCTATGGCTACACCTTC. Protein: CASRGGQGPYGYTF.